This entry lists 17 T cell receptor beta chains sequenced from one sample in a study of stem cell transplantation in POMP-related autoinflammatory disease. Clones were read by immunoSEQ multiplex PCR, and TCRdb kept only the in-frame ones, dropping some. The sample shows more than 20,000 clones, approximately 78% of them seen only once. Sequenced material: CD4+ T cells from PBMCs, taken before stem cell transplantation. The source is a human donor with POMP-related autoinflammation and immune dysregulation (PRAID).

This chain joins TRBV7-9 and TRBJ1-1, with 7 nucleotides matching TRBD1. Germline-derived CDR1 and CDR2 are SEHNR and FQNEAQ (reference sequence). CDR3 length equals 13 residues. J gave up 5 bases and V 5 bases, and 5 bases lay outside the gene matches. The CDR3 DNA follows: TGTGCCAGCAGCGTCGACAGGGAAACTGAAGCTTTCTTT. This encodes CASSVDRETEAFF.

V is TRBV6-5 and J is TRBJ2-7; 8 bases are shared with TRBD1. CDR1 MNHEY and CDR2 SVGAGI come from the germline V gene. The CDR3 consists of 13 residues. J gave up 3 bases and V 2 bases, and 0 bases lay outside the gene matches. DNA of the CDR3: TGTGCCAGCAGTTACGACAGGGGCTACGAGCAGTACTTC. Amino acids: CASSYDRGYEQYF.

The chain carries TRBV10-2 and TRBJ2-3, with 8 bases that match TRBD1. V was clipped by 6 bases and J by 2 bases; unmatched bases: 1. There are 13 residues in the CDR3. The germline V gene encodes CDR1 WSHSY and CDR2 SAAADI. This CDR3 is CASRGQDTDTQYF. In nucleotides, the CDR3 is TGCGCCAGCAGGGGACAGGACACAGATACGCAGTATTTT.

This chain joins TRBV28 and TRBJ2-7, with D perhaps TRBD1 or TRBD2 (5 bases each). CDR3 length: 15 residues. V lost 10 bases and J 3 bases, leaving 22 bases between the germline ends. Germline V lookup: CDR1 MDHEN, CDR2 SYDVKM. This CDR3 is CATRGPTRANYEQYF. Here the CDR3 DNA reads TGTGCCACCCGGGGCCCAACTCGGGCCAACTACGAGCAGTACTTC.

The J gene is TRBJ1-1, the V gene TRBV19; TRBD1 agrees at 7 bases. V dropped 5 bases and J dropped 0; count of bases not matched to a gene: 6. The CDR3 is made up of 15 amino acids. The germline CDR1 and CDR2 sequences are LNHDA and SQIVND (reference sequence). The CDR3 spells CASSPYRGVNTEAFF. The CDR3 DNA reads as TGTGCCAGTAGTCCCTACAGGGGAGTGAACACTGAAGCTTTCTTT.

CDR3 protein: CASSQTSTGVAKNIQYF. The CDR3, as DNA: TGCGCCAGCAGTCAAACTTCGACAGGGGTAGCCAAAAACATTCAGTACTTC. V and J are TRBV23-1 and TRBJ2-4; 8 bases are a match to TRBD1. TRBV23-1 carries the ORF label, with uncertain function. CDR3 length: 17 amino acids. The trim removed 2 bases at V and 0 bases at J, leaving 6 bases unmatched.

The V and J genes are TRBV7-2 and TRBJ2-1; 12 bases map to TRBD2. The CDR3 is 17 residues long. The ends lost 4 bases at V and 1 base at J; junction bases unmatched: 5. Germline lookup yields CDR1 SGHTA and CDR2 FQGNSA. The CDR3 DNA reads TGTGCCAGCAGCTACAGGACTAGCGGGGTGTCCTACAATGAGCAGTTCTTC. Amino acids: CASSYRTSGVSYNEQFF.

This chain connects TRBV6-1 to TRBJ2-3; the match to TRBD2 covers 11 bases. The CDR3 loop spans 15 amino acids. CDR1 MNHNS and CDR2 SASEGT come from the germline V gene. J gave up 4 bases and V 3 bases, and 3 bases lay outside the gene matches. The CDR3: CASSEGLAASDTQYF. The CDR3 DNA is TGTGCCAGCAGTGAGGGACTAGCGGCATCAGATACGCAGTATTTT.

The genes are TRBV29-1 and TRBJ2-1, with 10 bases fitting TRBD2. With 1 base clipped from V and 5 bases from J, the junction kept 5 bases outside the gene matches. The V gene's germline CDR1 is SQVTM and CDR2 ANQGSEA. The CDR3 loop spans 15 amino acids. The CDR3 DNA sequence: TGCAGCGTTGAAGCGAGCGGGAGGGGCAACAATGAGCAGTTCTTC. This translates into CSVEASGRGNNEQFF.

This chain uses TRBV2 with TRBJ2-5; 10 nucleotides match TRBD1. Losses at the gene ends were 3 bases for V and 5 bases for J; bases not matched to a gene: 15. This CDR3 spans 18 amino acids. In germline, CDR1 is SNHLY, CDR2 FYNNEI. CDR3 nucleotides: TGTGCCAGCAGTGACCTCCGGGGCCGACAGGGGGCTAGGGAGACCCAGTACTTC. Translation: CASSDLRGRQGARETQYF.

This clone was seen a single time. V is TRBV6-5 and J is TRBJ1-5; unclear D gene. The V end was cut by 0 bases, the J end by 10 bases, with 10 bases between. CDR1 is MNHEY, CDR2 SVGAGI, per germline. CDR3 length equals 13 residues. CDR3 sequence: CASSYSGPTPQHF. The CDR3 DNA follows: TGTGCCAGCAGTTACTCGGGTCCGACACCCCAGCATTTT.

DNA for the CDR3: TGTGCCAGCAGTTACTGGGGTACAGGGAAAGGAGAAAAACTGTTTTTT. Translating gives CASSYWGTGKGEKLFF. The chain couples TRBV6-5 to TRBJ1-4; D may be TRBD1 (6 bases). V gave up 1 base and J gave up 8 bases, with 17 bases separating them. CDR3 length equals 16 residues. Germline V lookup: CDR1 MNHEY, CDR2 SVGAGI.

The chain is built from TRBV18 and TRBJ1-2; TRBD1 aligns across 11 bases. The length of the CDR3 is 16 residues. After removal of 0 bases from V and 8 bases from J, the junction contained 8 bases not matched to a gene. CDR1 is KGHSH and CDR2 is LQKENI in the germline V gene. CDR3 loop: CASSPPPGTGGGGYTF. CDR3 sequence (DNA): TGTGCCAGCTCACCACCGCCCGGGACAGGGGGGGGCGGCTACACCTTC.

The V gene is TRBV2, the J gene TRBJ2-7; no clear D. Trimming stripped 5 bases from V and 6 bases from J, with 11 bases between. Germline V gene sequence: CDR1 SNHLY, CDR2 FYNNEI. The CDR3 runs 12 residues. The chain's CDR3 is CASSKALGEQYF. CDR3 coding DNA: TGTGCCAGCAGTAAGGCCCTGGGCGAGCAGTACTTC.

The J gene is TRBJ1-4, the V gene TRBV5-8; D might be TRBD1 (6 bases). In germline, CDR1 is SGHTS, CDR2 YDEGEE. V gave up 4 bases and J gave up 4 bases, with 17 bases separating them. The CDR3 extends over 16 amino acids. CDR3 sequence: CASSPLTGQYNEKLFF. In nucleotides, the CDR3 is TGTGCCAGCAGCCCATTAACAGGGCAGTATAATGAAAAACTGTTTTTT.

This chain connects TRBV5-1 to TRBJ2-2; D uncertain. The CDR3 consists of 12 residues. The ends were cut back, 1 base at V and 8 bases at J, with 6 bases in the middle. From germline, CDR1 is SGHRS and CDR2 YFSETQ. Here the CDR3 reads CASSLIGGELFF. CDR3 sequence (DNA): TGCGCCAGCAGCTTGATAGGGGGGGAGCTGTTTTTT.

This sequence joins TRBV5-1 and TRBJ2-2, with D uncertain. V dropped 3 bases and J dropped 9 bases, with 9 bases sitting between them. Germline V gene sequence: CDR1 SGHRS, CDR2 YFSETQ. This CDR3 has 12 residues. This CDR3 reads CASSSPPRELFF. DNA of the CDR3: TGCGCCAGCAGCTCTCCTCCTAGGGAGCTGTTTTTT.